What follows are 10 T cell receptor beta chains derived from one specimen sequenced in a study of T cells in Graves' hyperthyroidism and ophthalmopathy. The source material, RNA transcripts, was used to amplify TCR beta CDR3 regions. Initially, a first-round RT-PCR of the TCR CDR3 employed the HTBI primer set. TCRdb re-derived calls from the multiplex PCR reads in MiXCR, one entry per CDR3 protein. The sample lists some 320,000 distinct CDR3 sequences, about an eighth occurring once. Sequencing was done on a sample of blood. These receptors came from a woman in her 40s with Graves' ophthalmopathy.

In this sample, this clonotype turned up many times. The chain links TRBV6-1 to TRBJ2-7; D not certain. This CDR3 contains 14 residues. Looked up from germline, CDR1 is MNHNS and CDR2 is SASEGT. Between the trimmed V and J ends, which lost 8 bases and 4 bases, there was a span of 18 bases. The CDR3 loop reads CASGTNLGSYEQYF. The CDR3 DNA is TGTGCCAGCGGAACCAACCTGGGGTCGTACGAGCAGTACTTC.

In this sample, this clonotype turned up many times. The chain uses TRBV5-5 and TRBJ2-1; TRBD1 matches 7 bases. The CDR3 runs to 13 residues. The V and J ends lost 6 bases and 4 bases, in that order; junction bases with no gene match: 4. Germline V CDR1 and CDR2: SGHKS, YYEKEE (reference sequence). CDR3 DNA sequence: TGTGCCAGCAACGACAGGGCGTACAATGAGCAGTTCTTC. Protein sequence: CASNDRAYNEQFF.

At least ten counts were recorded for this clonotype. V usage is TRBV7-6 and J usage is TRBJ2-3, with 11 positions matching TRBD2. The CDR3 is made up of 16 amino acids. The germline V gene has CDR1 SGHVS and CDR2 FNYEAQ. With 5 bases clipped from V and 7 bases from J, the junction kept 11 bases outside the gene matches. The CDR3 reads CASSEGLGTSGNTQYF. In DNA, the CDR3 is TGTGCCAGCAGCGAGGGACTCGGGACTAGCGGAAATACGCAGTATTTT.

The rearrangement uses TRBV6-1 and TRBJ2-5; the match to TRBD1 covers 7 bases. CDR1 is MNHNS and CDR2 is SASEGT in the germline V gene. J lost 0 bases, V lost 6 bases, and 4 bases had no gene match. The CDR3 totals 14 residues. CDR3 sequence (DNA): TGTGCCAGCAGACCCAGGGGGTACCAAGAGACCCAGTACTTC. This translates into CASRPRGYQETQYF.

This clonotype was seen many times. The V and J genes are TRBV11-2 and TRBJ2-3; D is perhaps TRBD1 or TRBD2 (6 bases each). The CDR3 is made up of 15 amino acids. Germline V CDR1 and CDR2: SGHAT, FQNNGV. With 2 bases removed from V and 2 bases from J, the gap between germline ends came to 11 bases. This CDR3 is CASSLQGGHTDTQYF. The CDR3 bases are TGTGCCAGCAGCTTACAAGGGGGGCACACAGATACGCAGTATTTT.

The table lists this clonotype with a few counts. The gene calls are TRBV4-1 and TRBJ2-1; D uncertain. Per the germline V gene, CDR1 is MGHRA and CDR2 is YSYEKL. The V and J ends lost 0 bases and 10 bases respectively, with 4 bases between them. This CDR3 region has 11 residues. CDR3 amino acids: CASSQDWEQFF. The CDR3 DNA reads TGCGCCAGCAGCCAAGATTGGGAGCAGTTCTTC.

This rearrangement joins TRBV7-8 to TRBJ2-7, with TRBD2 matching 10 bases. V lost 3 bases to trimming and J lost 9 bases; unmatched junction nucleotides: 5. The CDR3 runs 13 residues. CDR1 is SGHVS and CDR2 is FQNEAQ in the germline V gene. For the CDR3, the DNA is TGTGCCAGCAGCTTGTCAGCGGGGGGGCCGCAGTACTTC. This gives the protein CASSLSAGGPQYF.

The chain joins TRBV12-5 to TRBJ2-2; 8 bases match TRBD1. Losses at the gene ends were 5 bases for V and 1 base for J; bases not matched to a gene: 6. The CDR3 runs to 16 residues. Germline lookup yields CDR1 LGHNT and CDR2 FRNRAP. The CDR3 protein is CASGPTGTGNTGELFF. For the CDR3, the DNA is TGTGCTAGTGGTCCTACCGGGACAGGGAACACCGGGGAGCTGTTTTTT.

At least ten counts were recorded for this clonotype. The gene calls are TRBV20-1 and TRBJ2-7, with TRBD2 identical over 10 bases. Germline values: CDR1 DFQATT, CDR2 SNEGSKA (reference sequence). With V trimmed by 1 base and J by 3 bases, 3 bases remained unmatched. CDR3 size: 14 residues. The CDR3 coding sequence is TGCAGTGCTAGAGTACCTAGCGGGAGCTACGAGCAGTACTTC. It codes for CSARVPSGSYEQYF.

Only one count was recorded for this clonotype. The CDR3 nucleotides are TGTGCCAGCAGCTCGGACAGGGCCGTCTATGGCTACACCTTC. Residues: CASSSDRAVYGYTF. The chain carries TRBV7-2 and TRBJ1-2, with 8 bases identical to TRBD1. The CDR3 spans 14 residues. V lost 4 bases, J lost 4 bases, and 5 bases stayed unmatched. The germline V gene encodes CDR1 SGHTA and CDR2 FQGNSA. Full variable domain (rest looked up from reference TRBV7-2 and TRBJ1-2): GAGVSQSPSNKVTEKGKDVELRCDPISGHTALYWYRQSLGQGLEFLIYFQGNSAPDKSGLPSDRFSAERTGGSVSTLTIQRTQQEDSAVYLCASSSDRAVYGYTFGSGTRLTVV.